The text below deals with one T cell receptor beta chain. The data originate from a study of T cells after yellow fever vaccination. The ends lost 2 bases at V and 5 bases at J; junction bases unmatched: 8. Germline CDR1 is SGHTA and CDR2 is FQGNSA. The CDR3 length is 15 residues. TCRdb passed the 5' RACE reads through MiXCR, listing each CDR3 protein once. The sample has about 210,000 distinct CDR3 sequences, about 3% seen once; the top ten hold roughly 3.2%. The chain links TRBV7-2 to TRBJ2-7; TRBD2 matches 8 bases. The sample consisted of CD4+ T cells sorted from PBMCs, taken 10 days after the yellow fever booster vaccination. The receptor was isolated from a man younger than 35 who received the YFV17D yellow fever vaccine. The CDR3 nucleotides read TGTGCCAGCAGCTTATTAGTGGCGGGGGGCCACGAGCAGTACTTC. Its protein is CASSLLVAGGHEQYF.